The 12 T cell receptor beta chains listed next were all sequenced from one sample in a study of cytomegalovirus exposure and HLA in healthy donors. Primers for the PCR totalled 60 Vbeta and 13 Jbeta. Measured with immunoSEQ multiplex PCR; TCRdb has only the in-frame clones, and not every one. Of about 160,000 clones in the sample, 65% to 85% were seen once. Sequences were obtained from PBMCs. The receptors come from a middle-aged woman in good health and CMV-seropositive.

The rearrangement uses TRBV29-1 and TRBJ1-1; 10 bases are a match to TRBD1. V lost 3 bases and J lost 3; bases outside the gene matches: 4. CDR1 and CDR2 (germline): SQVTM, ANQGSEA. This CDR3 has 14 amino acids. The CDR3 loop is CSVETDRGYTEAFF. The CDR3 DNA follows: TGCAGCGTTGAGACGGACAGGGGGTACACTGAAGCTTTCTTT.

This clone was observed at least ten times. The V and J genes are TRBV6-1 and TRBJ1-6; weak D call: TRBD1 (5 bases). This CDR3 is built from 14 residues. Germline V gives CDR1 MNHNS, CDR2 SASEGT. V was trimmed by 4 bases and J by 7 bases, leaving 11 bases between them. The CDR3 DNA sequence: TGTGCCAGCAGTGTCCAGGGAGGGAATTCACCCCTCCACTTT. Its translation is CASSVQGGNSPLHF.

This sequence joins TRBV5-1 and TRBJ1-1; possibly TRBD1 for D (6 bases). Trimming shortened V by 6 bases and J by 1 base, and 16 bases separated the two germline ends. This CDR3 contains 15 residues. The germline CDR1 and CDR2 sequences are SGHRS and YFSETQ. In nucleotides, the CDR3 is TGCGCCAGCACCCCCCGAGAAGGGGGGAACACTGAAGCTTTCTTT. Residues: CASTPREGGNTEAFF. Using reference TRBV5-1 and TRBJ1-1 for the parts outside the CDR3, the full variable domain is KAGVTQTPRYLIKTRGQQVTLSCSPISGHRSVSWYQQTPGQGLQFLFEYFSETQRNKGNFPGRFSGRQFSNSRSEMNVSTLELGDSALYLCASTPREGGNTEAFFGQGTRLTVV.

This sequence joins TRBV6-1 and TRBJ2-3; 10 bases fit TRBD2. The CDR3 loop spans 14 amino acids. Germline V gene lookup returns CDR1 MNHNS and CDR2 SASEGT. The J segment lost 3 bases and the V segment lost 7 bases, leaving 4 bases of the junction unmatched. The CDR3 region is CASIEAGGTDTQYF. Here the CDR3 DNA reads TGTGCCAGCATAGAAGCGGGAGGGACAGATACGCAGTATTTT.

This clone came up once. The rearrangement links TRBV4-3 to TRBJ2-1; D is possibly TRBD2 (6 bases). The germline gives CDR1 LGHNA, CDR2 YSLEER. Trimming took 0 bases from V and 9 from J, leaving 18 bases between them. The CDR3 covers 16 residues. The CDR3 reads CASSQDRGWGESEQFF. The CDR3 coding sequence is TGCGCCAGCAGCCAAGACCGAGGGTGGGGGGAGAGTGAGCAGTTCTTC.

The rearrangement uses TRBV5-4 and TRBJ2-1; the match to TRBD2 covers 7 bases. The CDR3 has 16 amino acids. Germline values: CDR1 SGHNT, CDR2 YYREEE (reference sequence). V lost 4 bases and J lost 0; bases outside the gene matches: 7. The chain's CDR3 is CASSPGGTSSYNEQFF. Here the CDR3 DNA reads TGTGCCAGCAGCCCGGGAGGAACGAGCTCCTACAATGAGCAGTTCTTC.

This chain joins TRBV7-9 and TRBJ1-2; D remains ambiguous. Trimming removed 5 bases from V and 2 bases from J, with 9 bases in between. The CDR3 consists of 13 residues. Germline V gene lookup returns CDR1 SEHNR and CDR2 FQNEAQ (reference sequence). CDR3 in DNA: TGTGCCAGCAGCGGAAACGGGAACTATGGCTACACCTTC. Its protein product is CASSGNGNYGYTF. Full variable domain (outside the CDR3, taken from reference TRBV7-9 and TRBJ1-2): DTGVSQNPRHKITKRGQNVTFRCDPISEHNRLYWYRQTLGQGPEFLTYFQNEAQLEKSRLLSDRFSAERPKGSFSTLEIQRTEQGDSAMYLCASSGNGNYGYTFGSGTRLTVV.

This chain links TRBV5-4 with TRBJ1-6, with 8 bases matching TRBD1. The junction had 6 bases not matched to a gene; V was cut back by 3 bases and J by 7 bases. The germline CDR1 and CDR2 sequences are SGHNT and YYREEE (reference sequence). CDR3 length equals 15 residues. CDR3 nucleotides: TGTGCCAGCAGCTCTGACACAGGGGGAAATTCACCCCTCCACTTT. This codes for CASSSDTGGNSPLHF.

With regard to this clone: One end of the junction is discordant with germline, which a read error may explain. The chain employs TRBV11-2 and TRBJ2-5; TRBD1 matches at 7 bases. The CDR3 length is 13 residues. CDR1 and CDR2 (germline): SGHAT, FQNNGV. The CDR3 DNA reads TGTGCCAGCAGTTTAGGGACAGAAGAGACCCAGTACTTC. This sequence encodes CASSLGTEETQYF.

The rearrangement joins TRBV27 to TRBJ1-3; maybe TRBD1 (5 bases). V lost 6 bases to trimming and J lost 0 bases, with 15 bases between them. The CDR3 contains 16 residues. Germline CDR1 is MNHEY and CDR2 is SMNVEV (reference sequence). The CDR3 region has the DNA TGTGCCAGCAGCCTCCGGGGGGAGAGCTCTGGAAACACCATATATTTT. This encodes CASSLRGESSGNTIYF.

The rearrangement links TRBV6-5 to TRBJ1-2, with D perhaps TRBD1 (5 bases). V lost 6 bases, J lost 4 bases, and 15 bases lay in between. CDR3 length: 14 residues. Germline V gene sequence: CDR1 MNHEY, CDR2 SVGAGI. The CDR3 here is CASRSGGRVYGYTF. CDR3 DNA: TGTGCCAGCAGGTCCGGGGGACGGGTCTATGGCTACACCTTC.

The CDR3 sequence is CASLPQGFYGYTF. The CDR3 DNA reads TGTGCCAGCCTGCCCCAGGGATTCTATGGCTACACCTTC. The chain recombines TRBV28 with TRBJ1-2; the D gene is possibly TRBD1 (5 bases). Germline V gene data show CDR1 as MDHEN and CDR2 as SYDVKM. V shed 8 bases and J shed 4 bases, with 14 bases lying between them. CDR3 length: 13 amino acids.